This T cell receptor (beta chain) emerged from a study of early T cells in non-severe SARS-CoV-2 infection. Broader study findings: Matching results from VDJdb favored anti-spike CD8 responses, leaving private and CD4 specificities undetected.

The CDR3 contains 15 residues. The junction had 4 bases not matched to a gene; V was cut back by 4 bases and J by 0 bases. Germline V lookup: CDR1 SGHDT, CDR2 YYEEEE. Individual cDNA molecules were tagged with unique molecular identifiers. MiXCR, run by TCRdb on the 5' RACE reads, gives a single entry per CDR3 protein. The top ten hold approximately 2.4% of the sample, which has some 82,000 distinct CDR3 sequences, 9.5% to 13% seen once. There are many counts of this clonotype. As yet, its antigen is unknown. The rearrangement uses TRBV5-6 and TRBJ2-1; 7 nucleotides agree with TRBD1. The TCR sequence derives from an adult who was a healthcare worker with PCR-confirmed SARS-CoV-2 infection or an uninfected control (not recorded which). The source material was whole blood. CDR3 DNA: TGTGCCAGCAGCCCCCGACAGGGCTCCTACAATGAGCAGTTCTTC. Translation gives CASSPRQGSYNEQFF. Full variable domain (remainder filled in from reference TRBV5-6 and TRBJ2-1): DAGVTQSPTHLIKTRGQQVTLRCSPKSGHDTVSWYQQALGQGPQFIFQYYEEEERQRGNFPDRFSGHQFPNYSSELNVNALLLGDSALYLCASSPRQGSYNEQFFGPGTRLTVL.